One T cell receptor (beta chain) is described in this entry. Antigen: not known. Gene names denote mouse genes. The read terminates 1 residue ahead of where the CDR3 ends, so the germline J gene completes it. This sample was included in a study of tissue T cells after allogeneic stem cell transplantation. Overall study findings and caveats: Only a limited share of tissue TCRs appeared in blood or spleen.

Some clones are missing from TCRdb's copy, which holds only in-frame ones; the method was immunoSEQ multiplex PCR. This table holds around 50,000 clones, about three quarters found once. The length of the CDR3 is 15 residues. Germline loops: CDR1 KGHPV, CDR2 FQNQEV (reference sequence). After removal of 6 bases from V and 2 bases from J, the junction contained 9 bases not matched to a gene. The receptor's source is a pool of C57BL/6 mice in good health. Sequencing was performed on sorted cells pooled from one or two spleens. The V gene is TRBV26, the J gene TRBJ1-1; 7 bases are shared with TRBD1. The CDR3 sequence: CASSLPGTANTEVFF. The part of the CDR3 DNA that was read is TGTGCCAGCAGCCTTCCCGGGACAGCTAACACAGAAGTCTTC.